Listed here is a single TCR beta chain. The data belong to a study of blood T cell repertoires in COVID-19. Study as a whole: Acute and convalescent COVID-19 specimens originated in the United States, Italy and Spain. Sample material is recorded as cDNA or gDNA derived from T cells, B-cell-depleted T cells, or PBMCs.

Per the authors' pipeline: Amplification of reference gene primers provided the estimated nucleated cell counts. Data came from immunoSEQ multiplex PCR; TCRdb stores just in-frame clones and leaves some out. That table furnishes V, J and clone size, whereas the DNA furnished D and trimming. The data contain fewer than 200,000 clones, 80% to 95% of them singletons. The CDR3 length is 16 residues. From germline, CDR1 is MGHRA and CDR2 YSYEKL. The junction had 6 bases not matched to a gene; V was cut back by 0 bases and J by 6 bases. The TCR comes from a man aged 45-65 years with acute or convalescent COVID-19. Sequencing was performed on peripheral blood. This chain connects TRBV4-1 to TRBJ2-2; 8 positions agree with TRBD2. The CDR3: CASSQDSSGVAGELFF. The CDR3 DNA reads TGCGCCAGCAGCCAAGATAGTAGCGGGGTAGCCGGGGAGCTGTTTTTT.